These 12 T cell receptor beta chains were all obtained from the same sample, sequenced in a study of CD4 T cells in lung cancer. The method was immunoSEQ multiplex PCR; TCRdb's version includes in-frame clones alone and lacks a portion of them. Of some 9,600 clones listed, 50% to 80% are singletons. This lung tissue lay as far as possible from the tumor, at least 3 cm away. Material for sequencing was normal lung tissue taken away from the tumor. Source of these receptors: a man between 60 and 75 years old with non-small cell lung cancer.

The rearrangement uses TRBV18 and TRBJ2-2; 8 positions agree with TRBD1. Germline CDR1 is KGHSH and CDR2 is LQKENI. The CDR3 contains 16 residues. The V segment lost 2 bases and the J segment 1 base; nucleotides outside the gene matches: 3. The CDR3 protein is CASSPSRGQNTGELFF. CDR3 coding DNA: TGTGCCAGCTCACCATCCAGGGGGCAGAACACCGGGGAGCTGTTTTTT.

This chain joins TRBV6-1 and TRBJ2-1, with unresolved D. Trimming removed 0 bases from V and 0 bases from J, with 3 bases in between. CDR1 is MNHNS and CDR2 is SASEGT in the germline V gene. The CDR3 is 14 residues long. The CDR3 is CASSEANSYNEQFF. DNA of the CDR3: TGTGCCAGCAGTGAAGCCAACTCCTACAATGAGCAGTTCTTC.

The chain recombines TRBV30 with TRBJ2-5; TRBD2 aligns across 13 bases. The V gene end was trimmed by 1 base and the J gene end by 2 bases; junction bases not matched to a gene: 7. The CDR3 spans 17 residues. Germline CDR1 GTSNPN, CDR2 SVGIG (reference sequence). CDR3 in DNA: TGTGCCTGGAGTGGCCTGACTAGCGGGAGGTCTCAAGAGACCCAGTACTTC. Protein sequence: CAWSGLTSGRSQETQYF. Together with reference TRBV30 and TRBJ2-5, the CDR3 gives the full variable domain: SQTIHQWPATLVQPVGSPLSLECTVEGTSNPNLYWYRQAAGRGLQLLFYSVGIGQISSEVPQNLSASRPQDRQFILSSKKLLLSDSGFYLCAWSGLTSGRSQETQYFGPGTRLLVL.

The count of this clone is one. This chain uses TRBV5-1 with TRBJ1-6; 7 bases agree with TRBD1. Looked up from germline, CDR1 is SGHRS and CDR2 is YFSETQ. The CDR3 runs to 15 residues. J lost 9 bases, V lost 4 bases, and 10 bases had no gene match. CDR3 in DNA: TGCGCCAGCAGCCCCGGACAGGCAGGGGGTTCACCCCTCCACTTT. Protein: CASSPGQAGGSPLHF.

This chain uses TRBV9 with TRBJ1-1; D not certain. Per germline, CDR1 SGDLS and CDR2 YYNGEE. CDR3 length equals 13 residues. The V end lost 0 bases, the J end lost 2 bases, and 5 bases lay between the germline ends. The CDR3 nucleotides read TGTGCCAGCAGCGTAGATAGAAACACTGAAGCTTTCTTT. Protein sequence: CASSVDRNTEAFF.

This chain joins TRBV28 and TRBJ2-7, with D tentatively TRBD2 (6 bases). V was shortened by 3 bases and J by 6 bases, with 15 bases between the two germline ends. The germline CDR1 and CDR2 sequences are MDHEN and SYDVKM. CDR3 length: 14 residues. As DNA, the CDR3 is TGTGCCAGCAGTTTTACGGGGTTGGGAGGCGAGCAGTACGTC. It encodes CASSFTGLGGEQYV.

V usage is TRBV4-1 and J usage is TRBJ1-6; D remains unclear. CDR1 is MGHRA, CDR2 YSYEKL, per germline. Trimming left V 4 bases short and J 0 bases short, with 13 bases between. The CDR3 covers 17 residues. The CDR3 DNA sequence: TGCGCCAGCAGCCCCACTACGGCGGTCTCCTATAATTCACCCCTCCACTTT. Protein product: CASSPTTAVSYNSPLHF.

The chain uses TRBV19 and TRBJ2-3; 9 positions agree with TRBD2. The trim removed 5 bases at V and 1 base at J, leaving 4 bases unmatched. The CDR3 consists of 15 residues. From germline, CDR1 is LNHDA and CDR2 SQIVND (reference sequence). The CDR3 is CASSLWTSGTDTQYF. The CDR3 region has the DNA TGTGCCAGTAGTCTCTGGACTAGCGGCACAGATACGCAGTATTTT.

CDR3 coding DNA: TGTGCCAGCAGTGATGCGGGGGGGCTGGACAATGAGCAGTTCTTC. This codes for CASSDAGGLDNEQFF. The chain is built from TRBV2 and TRBJ2-1; TRBD2 aligns across 9 bases. The junction had 5 bases not matched to a gene; V was cut back by 3 bases and J by 5 bases. CDR3 length equals 15 residues. Germline lookup yields CDR1 SNHLY and CDR2 FYNNEI. Supplemented by reference TRBV2 and TRBJ2-1, the full variable domain reads EPEVTQTPSHQVTQMGQEVILRCVPISNHLYFYWYRQILGQKVEFLVSFYNNEISEKSEIFDDQFSVERPDGSNFTLKIRSTKLEDSAMYFCASSDAGGLDNEQFFGPGTRLTVL.

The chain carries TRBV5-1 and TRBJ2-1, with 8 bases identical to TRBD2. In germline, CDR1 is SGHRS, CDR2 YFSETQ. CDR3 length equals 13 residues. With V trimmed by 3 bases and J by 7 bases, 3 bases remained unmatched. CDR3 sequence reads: CASSSGGVNEQFF. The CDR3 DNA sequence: TGCGCCAGCAGCTCGGGGGGGGTGAATGAGCAGTTCTTC.

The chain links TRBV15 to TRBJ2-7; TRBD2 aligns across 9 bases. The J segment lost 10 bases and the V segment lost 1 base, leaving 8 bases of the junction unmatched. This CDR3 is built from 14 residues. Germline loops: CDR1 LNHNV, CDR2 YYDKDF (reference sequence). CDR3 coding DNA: TGTGCCACCAGCAGAGTTCGCTCGCGGGAGGGCCAGTACGTC. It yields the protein CATSRVRSREGQYV.

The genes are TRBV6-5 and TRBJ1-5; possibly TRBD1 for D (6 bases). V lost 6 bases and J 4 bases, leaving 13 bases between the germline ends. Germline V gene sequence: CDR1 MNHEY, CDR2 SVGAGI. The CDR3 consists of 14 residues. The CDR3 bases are TGTGCCAGCAGACCTACAGGGAGAAATCAGCCCCAGCATTTT. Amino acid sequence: CASRPTGRNQPQHF.